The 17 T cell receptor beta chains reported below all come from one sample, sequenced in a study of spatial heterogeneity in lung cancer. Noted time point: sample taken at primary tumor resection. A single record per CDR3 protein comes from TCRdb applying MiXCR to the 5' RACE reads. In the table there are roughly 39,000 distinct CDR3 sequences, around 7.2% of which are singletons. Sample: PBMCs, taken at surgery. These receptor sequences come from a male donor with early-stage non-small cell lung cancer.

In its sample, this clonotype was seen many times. The CDR3 coding sequence is TGTGCCAGCAGCCCAACGGGTACCTACAATGAGCAGTTCTTC. Its translation: CASSPTGTYNEQFF. The chain uses TRBV6-5 and TRBJ2-1; D not resolved. The CDR3 runs 14 residues. Germline CDR1 MNHEY, CDR2 SVGAGI. V gave up 6 bases and J gave up 2 bases, with 11 bases separating them.

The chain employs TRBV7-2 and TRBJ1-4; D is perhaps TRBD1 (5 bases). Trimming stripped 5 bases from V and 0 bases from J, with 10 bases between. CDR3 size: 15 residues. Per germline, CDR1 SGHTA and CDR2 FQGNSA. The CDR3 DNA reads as TGTGCCAGCAGCACCATGGGGGCAACTAATGAAAAACTGTTTTTT. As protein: CASSTMGATNEKLFF.

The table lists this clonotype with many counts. In nucleotides, the CDR3 is TGTGCCAGCAGCCAAAAGCGGGGGCTCTCCTACAATGAGCAGTTCTTC. This sequence encodes CASSQKRGLSYNEQFF. V usage is TRBV14 and J usage is TRBJ2-1, with TRBD2 matching over 8 bases. CDR3 length: 16 residues. Germline V lookup: CDR1 SGHDN, CDR2 FVKESK. The V and J ends lost 2 bases and 0 bases, in that order; junction bases with no gene match: 3. Full variable domain (outside the CDR3, taken from reference TRBV14 and TRBJ2-1): EAGVTQFPSHSVIEKGQTVTLRCDPISGHDNLYWYRRVMGKEIKFLLHFVKESKQDESGMPNNRFLAERTGGTYSTLKVQPAELEDSGVYFCASSQKRGLSYNEQFFGPGTRLTVL.

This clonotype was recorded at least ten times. In nucleotides, the CDR3 is TGTGCCAGCGGAAACCGGGACTACCAGACCCAGTACTTC. Protein product: CASGNRDYQTQYF. V is TRBV2 and J is TRBJ2-5; 7 bases are shared with TRBD2. There are 13 residues in the CDR3. Germline CDR1 SNHLY, CDR2 FYNNEI. V lost 8 bases and J lost 6; bases outside the gene matches: 9.

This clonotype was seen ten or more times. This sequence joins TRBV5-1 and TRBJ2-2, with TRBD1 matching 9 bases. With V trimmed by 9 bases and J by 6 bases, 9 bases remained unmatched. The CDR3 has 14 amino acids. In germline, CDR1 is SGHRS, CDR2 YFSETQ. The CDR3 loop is CATKPGQGSGELFF. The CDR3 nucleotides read TGCGCCACCAAACCGGGACAGGGATCCGGGGAGCTGTTTTTT.

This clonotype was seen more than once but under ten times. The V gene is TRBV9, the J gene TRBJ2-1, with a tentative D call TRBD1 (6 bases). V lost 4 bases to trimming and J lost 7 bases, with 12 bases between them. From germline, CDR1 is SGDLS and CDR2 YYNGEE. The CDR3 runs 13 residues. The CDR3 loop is CASSPRTVNEQFF. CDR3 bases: TGTGCCAGCAGCCCCCGGACAGTTAATGAGCAGTTCTTC.

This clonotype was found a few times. The CDR3 loop is CASSLAGGTPDTQYF. CDR3 nucleotide sequence: TGTGCCAGCAGTCTAGCGGGGGGGACACCAGATACGCAGTATTTT. V and J are TRBV3-2 and TRBJ2-3; TRBD2, the table's D call, was not compared with the DNA. TRBV3-2 is a pseudogene segment. CDR3 length: 15 amino acids.

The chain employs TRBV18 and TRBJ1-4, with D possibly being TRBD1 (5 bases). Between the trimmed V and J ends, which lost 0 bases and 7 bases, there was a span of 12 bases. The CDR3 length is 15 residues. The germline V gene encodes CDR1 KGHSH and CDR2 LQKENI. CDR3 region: CASSPPWQGVEKLFF. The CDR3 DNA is TGTGCCAGCTCACCACCGTGGCAGGGAGTTGAAAAACTGTTTTTT.

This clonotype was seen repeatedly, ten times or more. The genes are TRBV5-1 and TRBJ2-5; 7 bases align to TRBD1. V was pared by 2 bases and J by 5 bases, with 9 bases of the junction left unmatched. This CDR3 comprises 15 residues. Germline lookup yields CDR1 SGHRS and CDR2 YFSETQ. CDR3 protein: CASSLPQGPGETQYF. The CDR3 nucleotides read TGCGCCAGCAGCTTACCACAGGGGCCAGGGGAGACCCAGTACTTC.

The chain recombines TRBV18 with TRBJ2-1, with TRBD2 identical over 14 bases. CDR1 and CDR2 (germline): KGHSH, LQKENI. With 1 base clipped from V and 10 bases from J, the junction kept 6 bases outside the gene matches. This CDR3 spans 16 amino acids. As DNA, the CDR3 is TGTGCCAGCTCACCACGACTAGCGGGGGGGCCCCGGGAGCAGTTCTTC. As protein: CASSPRLAGGPREQFF.

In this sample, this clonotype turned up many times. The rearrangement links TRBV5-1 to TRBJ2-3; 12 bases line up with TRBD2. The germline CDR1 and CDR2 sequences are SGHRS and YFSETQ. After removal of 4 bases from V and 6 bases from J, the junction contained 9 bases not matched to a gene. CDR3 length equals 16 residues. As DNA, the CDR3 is TGCGCCAGCAGCCTGAGACTAGCGGGAGCCACCGATACGCAGTATTTT. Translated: CASSLRLAGATDTQYF.

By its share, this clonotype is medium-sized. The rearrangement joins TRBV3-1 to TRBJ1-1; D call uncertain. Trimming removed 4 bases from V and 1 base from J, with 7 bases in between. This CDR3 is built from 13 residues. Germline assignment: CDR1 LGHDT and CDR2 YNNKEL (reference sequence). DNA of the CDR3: TGTGCCAGCAGCCGGGGAGAGAACACTGAAGCTTTCTTT. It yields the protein CASSRGENTEAFF.

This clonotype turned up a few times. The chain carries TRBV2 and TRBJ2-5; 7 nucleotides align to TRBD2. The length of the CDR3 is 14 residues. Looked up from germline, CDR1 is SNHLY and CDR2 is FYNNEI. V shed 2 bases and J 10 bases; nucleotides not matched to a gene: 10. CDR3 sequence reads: CASSESSGRADQYF. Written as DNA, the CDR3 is TGTGCCAGCAGTGAATCTAGCGGTAGAGCAGACCAGTACTTC.

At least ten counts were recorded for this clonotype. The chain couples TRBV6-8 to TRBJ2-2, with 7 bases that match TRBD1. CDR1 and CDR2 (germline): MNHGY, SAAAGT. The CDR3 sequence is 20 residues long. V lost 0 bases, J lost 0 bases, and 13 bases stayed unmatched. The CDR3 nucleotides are TGTGCCAGCAGTTACTCGCTTTTACGTAGGGGGCCTACGAACACCGGGGAGCTGTTTTTT. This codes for CASSYSLLRRGPTNTGELFF.

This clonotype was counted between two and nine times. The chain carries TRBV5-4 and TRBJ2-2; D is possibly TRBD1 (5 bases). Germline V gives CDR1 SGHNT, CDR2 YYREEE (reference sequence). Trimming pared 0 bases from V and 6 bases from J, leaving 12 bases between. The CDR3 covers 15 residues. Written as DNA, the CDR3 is TGTGCCAGCAGCTTGGCCGGCAGGGTCGCCGGGGAGCTGTTTTTT. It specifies CASSLAGRVAGELFF.

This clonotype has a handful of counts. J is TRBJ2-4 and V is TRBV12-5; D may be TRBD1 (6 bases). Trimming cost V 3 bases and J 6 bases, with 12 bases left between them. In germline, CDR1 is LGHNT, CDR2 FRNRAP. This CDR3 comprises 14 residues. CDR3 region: CASGLWTVGNIQYF. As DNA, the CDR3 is TGTGCTAGTGGTTTATGGACAGTCGGAAACATTCAGTACTTC.

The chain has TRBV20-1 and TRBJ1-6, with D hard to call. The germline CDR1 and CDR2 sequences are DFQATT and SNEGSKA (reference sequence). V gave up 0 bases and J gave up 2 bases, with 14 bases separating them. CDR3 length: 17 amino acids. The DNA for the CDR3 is TGCAGTGCTAGAGATCCTCGGGAAACGCCCTATAATTCACCCCTCCACTTT. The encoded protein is CSARDPRETPYNSPLHF.